The rows below give T cell receptor beta chains drawn from one sample of a study of early T cells in non-severe SARS-CoV-2 infection. TCRdb reanalysed the 5' RACE reads using MiXCR and keeps one entry per CDR3 protein. The sample lists approximately 20,000 distinct CDR3 sequences, approximately 6.2% occurring once. The sequencing sample was made of whole blood. The receptors here all came from an adult who was a healthcare worker with PCR-confirmed SARS-CoV-2 infection or an uninfected control (not recorded which). Each CDR3 is given with its conserved first and last residue. The order of the fields is V gene, clone size, J gene, D gene, CDR3 protein, CDR3 DNA. A D gene is named only where the DNA matches it firmly. The size entry is marked missing in some rows and otherwise reads once, few, many or a size class.

TRBV12-3/TRBV12-4	many	TRBJ1-5	.	CASRSAPLSNQPQHF	TGTGCCAGCAGATCAGCCCCCCTGAGCAATCAGCCCCAGCATTTT
TRBV27	many	TRBJ2-7	TRBD2	CASSLGHGGRDEQYF	TGTGCCAGCAGTTTGGGTCACGGCGGGAGGGATGAGCAGTACTTC
TRBV20-1	many	TRBJ2-7	TRBD2	CSASPSGRYEQYF	TGCAGTGCTAGTCCTAGCGGGCGATACGAGCAGTACTTC
TRBV7-2	many	TRBJ1-2	TRBD1	CASSLATGSNYGYTF	TGTGCCAGCAGCTTAGCGACAGGGAGTAACTATGGCTACACCTTC
TRBV6-2/TRBV6-3	many	TRBJ1-1	.	CASSYQVGNTEAFF	TGTGCCAGCAGTTACCAGGTGGGGAACACTGAAGCTTTCTTT
TRBV7-3	many	TRBJ1-1	.	CASSLKGSTRRNTEAFF	TGTGCCAGCAGCTTAAAGGGCAGCACCCGACGGAACACTGAAGCTTTCTTT
TRBV20-1	many	TRBJ2-7	.	CSAEGRSSYEQYF	TGCAGTGCCGAGGGACGGAGCTCCTACGAGCAGTACTTC
TRBV11-3	many	TRBJ2-1	.	CASSLAGTYNEQFF	TGTGCCAGCAGCTTAGCCGGGACCTACAATGAGCAGTTCTTC
TRBV11-2	.	TRBJ2-7	.	CASSLGELRISYEQYF	TGTGCCAGCAGCTTAGGGGAACTCAGGATCTCCTACGAGCAGTACTTC
TRBV6-4	many	TRBJ2-3	TRBD2	CASSSTGGSTDTQYF	TGTGCCAGCAGTAGTACCGGGGGGAGCACAGATACGCAGTATTTT
TRBV7-2	many	TRBJ2-5	TRBD2	CASSLAHLAGGYQETQYF	TGTGCCAGCAGCTTAGCGCACCTAGCGGGAGGGTACCAAGAGACCCAGTACTTC
TRBV20-1	many	TRBJ1-6	TRBD1	CSARGGQGGRFGSPLHF	TGCAGTGCTAGGGGTGGGCAAGGGGGCCGGTTTGGGTCACCCCTCCACTTT
TRBV28	.	TRBJ1-5	.	CASSWAGRSNQPQHF	TGTGCCAGCAGTTGGGCAGGGAGGAGCAATCAGCCCCAGCATTTT
TRBV7-9	many	TRBJ2-5	TRBD2	CASSPGLQETQYF	TGTGCCAGCAGCCCGGGACTACAAGAGACCCAGTACTTC
TRBV19	many	TRBJ1-5	TRBD1	CASRGTDRVGQPQHF	TGTGCCAGTAGGGGTACCGACAGGGTCGGTCAGCCCCAGCATTTT
TRBV7-9	many	TRBJ2-3	.	CASSPGSTHPTDTQYF	TGTGCCAGCAGCCCCGGGTCCACACACCCCACAGATACGCAGTATTTT
TRBV28	medium-sized	TRBJ2-5	TRBD2	CASSSSGSRKTQYF	TGTGCCAGCAGTAGCAGCGGGAGTCGGAAGACCCAGTACTTC
TRBV6-2/TRBV6-3	many	TRBJ2-2	TRBD1	CASSYSLDRANTGELFF	TGTGCCAGCAGTTACTCTCTGGACAGGGCGAACACCGGGGAGCTGTTTTTT
TRBV25-1	many	TRBJ2-7	.	CASSSGSEQYF	TGTGCCAGCAGTTCCGGTTCCGAGCAGTACTTC
TRBV6-1	many	TRBJ2-1	TRBD1	CASNDRGSYNEQFF	TGTGCCAGCAATGACAGGGGATCCTACAATGAGCAGTTCTTC
TRBV2	.	TRBJ2-4	.	CASSEVGTKNIQYF	TGTGCCAGCAGTGAAGTGGGTACCAAAAACATTCAGTACTTC
TRBV29-1	many	TRBJ2-7	.	CSVVGEAYEQYF	TGCAGCGTTGTAGGGGAGGCTTACGAGCAGTACTTC
TRBV6-2/TRBV6-3	many	TRBJ2-7	.	CASSYSSGTPAIPSRNEQYF	TGTGCCAGCAGTTACTCGTCCGGGACTCCAGCTATCCCATCGCGAAACGAGCAGTACTTC
TRBV10-3	.	TRBJ2-5	TRBD2	CAISEPSGAQETQYF	TGTGCCATCAGTGAGCCCAGCGGGGCTCAAGAGACCCAGTACTTC
TRBV20-1	many	TRBJ1-1	.	CSARAFRTETEAFF	TGCAGTGCTAGAGCTTTCCGGACAGAGACTGAAGCTTTCTTT
TRBV3-1	many	TRBJ2-1	TRBD2	CASSPRLAGYNEQFF	TGTGCCAGCAGCCCCCGACTAGCGGGTTACAATGAGCAGTTCTTC
TRBV19	many	TRBJ2-7	.	CASRGGVTESHEQYF	TGTGCCAGTAGAGGCGGGGTAACAGAGTCCCACGAGCAGTACTTC
TRBV12-3/TRBV12-4	medium-sized	TRBJ2-1	.	CASSLMLQITYNEQFF	TGTGCCAGCAGTTTAATGTTGCAAATCACCTACAATGAGCAGTTCTTC
TRBV7-9	many	TRBJ2-1	.	CASSLVTVNEQFF	TGTGCCAGCAGCTTAGTCACGGTAAATGAGCAGTTCTTC
TRBV29-1	many	TRBJ2-7	.	CSVEGPDNYEQYF	TGCAGCGTTGAAGGCCCCGACAACTACGAGCAGTACTTC
TRBV12-3/TRBV12-4	.	TRBJ2-2	TRBD2	CASSLRTSGMNTGELFF	TGTGCCAGCAGTTTACGGACTAGCGGGATGAACACCGGGGAGCTGTTTTTT
TRBV18	many	TRBJ2-1	TRBD2	CASSLQTSGRRENEQFF	TGTGCCAGCTCGCTTCAGACTAGCGGGAGAAGGGAAAATGAGCAGTTCTTC
TRBV11-1	many	TRBJ2-3	TRBD1	CASSFGTATDTQYF	TGTGCCAGCAGCTTCGGGACAGCCACAGATACGCAGTATTTT
TRBV28	few	TRBJ2-1	TRBD2	CASRVLAGSYNEQFF	TGTGCCAGCAGAGTACTAGCGGGTTCCTACAATGAGCAGTTCTTC
TRBV6-5	many	TRBJ1-2	.	CASSYTFQGGRDYGYTF	TGTGCCAGCAGTTACACATTCCAGGGAGGAAGAGACTATGGCTACACCTTC
TRBV6-1	many	TRBJ1-1	.	CASSPGENAEAFF	TGTGCCAGCAGCCCCGGGGAGAATGCTGAAGCTTTCTTT
TRBV3-1	many	TRBJ2-7	TRBD2	CASSLIAGSAHEQYF	TGTGCCAGCAGCCTTATAGCGGGATCGGCCCACGAGCAGTACTTC
TRBV6-1	.	TRBJ2-1	TRBD2	CASSLLAGEGGNEQFF	TGTGCCAGCTCTTTACTAGCGGGAGAGGGAGGGAATGAGCAGTTCTTC
TRBV29-1	many	TRBJ1-5	TRBD1	CSVGDSIFQPQHF	TGCAGCGTAGGGGACAGTATCTTTCAGCCCCAGCATTTT
TRBV11-2	many	TRBJ1-2	.	CASSLRRSGGYGYTF	TGTGCCAGCAGCTTGAGGAGAAGCGGAGGCTATGGCTACACCTTC
TRBV2	many	TRBJ1-2	TRBD1	CASILDRVPSNYGYTF	TGTGCCAGCATCTTGGACAGGGTTCCGTCTAACTATGGCTACACCTTC
TRBV20-1	many	TRBJ2-4	TRBD1	CSAVPRDRVNTKNIQYF	TGCAGTGCTGTTCCCCGGGACAGGGTTAACACCAAAAACATTCAGTACTTC
TRBV5-1	few	TRBJ2-7	TRBD1	CASSPAGTGGREQYF	TGCGCCAGCAGTCCCGCCGGGACAGGGGGAAGGGAGCAGTACTTC
TRBV30	few	TRBJ2-7	.	CAWSVRDEQYF	TGTGCCTGGAGTGTACGCGACGAGCAGTACTTC
TRBV7-3	few	TRBJ2-7	TRBD2	CASSSQAGAYEQYF	TGTGCCAGCAGCTCCCAAGCGGGGGCCTACGAGCAGTACTTC
TRBV6-1	few	TRBJ1-6	.	CASRDRRDSPLHF	TGTGCCAGCAGAGACAGGAGGGATTCACCCCTCCACTTT
TRBV28	many	TRBJ1-1	.	CASSLIGAGSNTEAFF	TGTGCCAGCAGTTTAATAGGGGCGGGTTCGAACACTGAAGCTTTCTTT